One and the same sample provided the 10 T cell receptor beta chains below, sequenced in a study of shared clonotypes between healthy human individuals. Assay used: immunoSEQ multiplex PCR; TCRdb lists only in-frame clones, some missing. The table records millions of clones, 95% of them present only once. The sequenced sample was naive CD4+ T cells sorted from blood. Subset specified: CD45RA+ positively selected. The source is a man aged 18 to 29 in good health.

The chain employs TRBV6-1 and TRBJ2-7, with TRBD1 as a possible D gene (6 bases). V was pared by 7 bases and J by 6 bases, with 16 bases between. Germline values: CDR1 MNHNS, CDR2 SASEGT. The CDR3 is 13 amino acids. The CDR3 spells CASIWGLNGEQYF. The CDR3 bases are TGTGCCAGCATCTGGGGGCTGAATGGCGAGCAGTACTTC.

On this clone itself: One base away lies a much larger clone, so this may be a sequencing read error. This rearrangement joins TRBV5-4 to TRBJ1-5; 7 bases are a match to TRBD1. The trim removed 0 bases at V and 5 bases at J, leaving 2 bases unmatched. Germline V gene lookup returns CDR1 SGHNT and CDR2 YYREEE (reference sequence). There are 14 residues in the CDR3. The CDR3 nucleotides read TGTGCCAGCAGCTTGGGACAGGGATATCAGCCCCAGCATTTT. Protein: CASSLGQGYQPQHF.

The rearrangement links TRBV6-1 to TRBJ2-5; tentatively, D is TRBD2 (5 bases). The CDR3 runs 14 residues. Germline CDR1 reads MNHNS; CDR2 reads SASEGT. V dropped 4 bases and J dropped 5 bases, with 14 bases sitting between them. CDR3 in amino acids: CASSANGVAETQYF. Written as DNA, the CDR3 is TGTGCCAGCAGTGCGAATGGGGTAGCGGAGACCCAGTACTTC.

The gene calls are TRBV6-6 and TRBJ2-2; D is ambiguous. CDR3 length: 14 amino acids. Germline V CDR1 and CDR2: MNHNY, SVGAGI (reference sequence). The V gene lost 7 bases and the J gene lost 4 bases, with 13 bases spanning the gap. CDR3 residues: CASKEPAITGELFF. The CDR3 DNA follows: TGTGCCAGCAAGGAGCCGGCGATCACCGGGGAGCTGTTTTTT.

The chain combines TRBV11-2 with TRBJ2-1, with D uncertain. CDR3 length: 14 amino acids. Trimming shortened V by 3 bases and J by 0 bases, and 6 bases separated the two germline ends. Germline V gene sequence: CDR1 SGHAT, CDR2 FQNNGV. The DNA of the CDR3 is TGTGCCAGCAGCTTTCAGTACTCCTACAATGAGCAGTTCTTC. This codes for CASSFQYSYNEQFF.

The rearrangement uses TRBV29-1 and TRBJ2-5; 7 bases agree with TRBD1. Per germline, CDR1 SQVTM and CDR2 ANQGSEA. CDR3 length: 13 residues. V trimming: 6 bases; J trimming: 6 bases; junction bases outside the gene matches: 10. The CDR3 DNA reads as TGCAGCGTGAAGACAGGGAGAGGAAAGACCCAGTACTTC. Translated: CSVKTGRGKTQYF. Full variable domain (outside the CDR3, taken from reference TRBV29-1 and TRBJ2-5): SAVISQKPSRDICQRGTSLTIQCQVDSQVTMMFWYRQQPGQSLTLIATANQGSEATYESGFVIDKFPISRPNLTFSTLTVSNMSPEDSSIYLCSVKTGRGKTQYFGPGTRLLVL.

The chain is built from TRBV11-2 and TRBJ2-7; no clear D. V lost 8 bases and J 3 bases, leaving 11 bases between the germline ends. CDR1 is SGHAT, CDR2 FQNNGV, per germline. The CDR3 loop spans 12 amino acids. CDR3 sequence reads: CASLRDGYEQYF. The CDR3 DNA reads TGTGCCAGCCTTCGAGACGGCTACGAGCAGTACTTC.

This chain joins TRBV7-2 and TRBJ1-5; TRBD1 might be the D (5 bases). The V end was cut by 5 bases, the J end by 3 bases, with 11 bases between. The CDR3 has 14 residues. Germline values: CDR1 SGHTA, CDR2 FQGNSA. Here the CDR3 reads CASSDNGANQPQHF. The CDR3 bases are TGTGCCAGCAGCGACAACGGGGCCAATCAGCCCCAGCATTTT.

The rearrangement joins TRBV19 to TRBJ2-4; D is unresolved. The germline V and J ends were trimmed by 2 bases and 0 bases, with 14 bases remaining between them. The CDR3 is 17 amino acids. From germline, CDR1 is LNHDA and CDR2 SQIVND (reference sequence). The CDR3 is CASSISAQPLAKNIQYF. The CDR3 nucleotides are TGTGCCAGTAGTATATCGGCACAGCCTCTAGCCAAAAACATTCAGTACTTC.

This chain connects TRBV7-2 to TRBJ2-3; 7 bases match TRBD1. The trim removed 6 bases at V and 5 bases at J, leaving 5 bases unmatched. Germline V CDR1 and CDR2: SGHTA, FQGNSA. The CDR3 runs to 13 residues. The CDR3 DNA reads TGTGCCAGCAGAAATACAGGGGTAGATACGCAGTATTTT. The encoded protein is CASRNTGVDTQYF.